Reported below is one T cell receptor beta chain. Its specificity is unknown. With the Oncomine TCR Beta short-read assay, DNA from cultured CD4+ T cells was sequenced. Using its own MiXCR run on the PCR reads, TCRdb lists one record per CDR3 protein. The sample carries over 8,500 distinct CDR3 sequences, 70% recorded once. These data are taken from a study of vaccination and CD4 T cells after COVID-19. Study details: By nasal swab PCR, the convalescent patients were SARS-CoV-2 positive, with roughly ten mild cases and one severe. Timing of post-vaccine sample collection was a median about 72 days after dose two, with a range of 14 to 241. Overlapping spike peptides from SARS-CoV-2, HCoV-NL63, HCoV-OC43 and HCoV-229E served to stimulate the cells.

Germline CDR1 is MNHNS and CDR2 is SASEGT. V dropped 8 bases and J dropped 0 bases, with 14 bases sitting between them. The CDR3 extends over 15 amino acids. Treatment here: roughly 11-day PBMC culture with coronavirus spike peptide pools or control peptides (ViraFEST assay). Overall study findings and caveats: Within convalescent individuals, 304 out of 307 vaccine-specific clones proved to be spike mono-reactive.

The source material was CD4+ T cells from blood, cultured in vitro. The chain combines TRBV6-1 with TRBJ1-5; D remains ambiguous. The receptor's source is a human donor who had recovered from COVID-19. In DNA form, the CDR3 reads TGTGCCAGCCGGGTCGGCATTTATAGCAATCAGCCCCAGCATTTT. It specifies CASRVGIYSNQPQHF.